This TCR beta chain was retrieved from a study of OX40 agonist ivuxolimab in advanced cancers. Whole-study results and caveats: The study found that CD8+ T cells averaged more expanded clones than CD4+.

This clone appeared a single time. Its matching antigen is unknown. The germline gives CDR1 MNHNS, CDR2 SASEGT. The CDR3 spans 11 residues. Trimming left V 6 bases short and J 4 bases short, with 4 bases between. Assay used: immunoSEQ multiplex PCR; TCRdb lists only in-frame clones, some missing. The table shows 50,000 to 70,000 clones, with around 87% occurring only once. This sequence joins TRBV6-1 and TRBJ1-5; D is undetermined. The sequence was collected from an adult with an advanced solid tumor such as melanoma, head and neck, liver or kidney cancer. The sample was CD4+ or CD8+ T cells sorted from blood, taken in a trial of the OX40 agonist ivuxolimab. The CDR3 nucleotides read TGTGCCAGCAGGGAAAATCAGCCCCAGCATTTT. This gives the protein CASRENQPQHF.